One and the same sample provided the 3 T cell receptor beta chains below, sequenced in a study of identical twins. MiXCR, applied by TCRdb to the 5' RACE reads, yields one record per CDR3 protein. The data show 1.5 million to 2 million distinct CDR3 sequences, about 32% seen once. The sample consisted of cord blood. The receptors stem from a newborn girl in good health.

This clonotype was counted a single time. Being one base from a much bigger clone, this may be a read error. This chain connects TRBV29-1 to TRBJ2-3; no clear D. V dropped 5 bases and J dropped 4 bases, with 7 bases sitting between them. The CDR3 length is 11 residues. The V gene's germline CDR1 is SQVTM and CDR2 ANQGSEA. CDR3 in DNA: TGCAGCGTTTATTATCCAGATACGCAGTATTTT. This gives the protein CSVYYPDTQYF.

A remark on this clonotype: One end of the junction is discordant with germline, which a read error may explain. The rearrangement joins TRBV10-3 to TRBJ2-1, with D perhaps assigned TRBD1 or TRBD2 (5 bases each). The CDR3 is 13 residues long. Germline-derived CDR1 and CDR2 are ENHRY and SYGVKD. In DNA form, the CDR3 reads TGTGCCGTCAGTGGCGCAGGGAGCTACGAGCAGTTCTTC. It is translated as CAVSGAGSYEQFF.

To note about this clonotype: It may be a read error: a sequence one base away is much more abundant. V usage is TRBV12-3 or TRBV12-4 and J usage is TRBJ2-5; D may be TRBD2 (5 bases). This CDR3 region has 14 residues. Trimming removed 1 base at V and 3 bases at J, with 9 bases between. The CDR3 nucleotides read TGTGCCAGCAGTTTAGTAGCGAGAGAAGAGACCCAGTACTTC. Its translation is CASSLVAREETQYF.